The clone carrying this T cell receptor beta chain was seen only a few times. As yet, its antigen is unknown. The sample comes from a study of response to subunit inactivated influenza vaccine. Study findings and constraints: It was suggested by the authors that few new T cells are recruited by each seasonal influenza vaccination.

TCRdb independently ran MiXCR on the RT-PCR reads; one entry per CDR3 protein. The sample carries about 530,000 distinct CDR3 sequences, about 11% recorded once. The sample consisted of PBMCs from blood, taken on the day of vaccination. The sequence came from a man aged 45 to 65 who received an inactivated influenza vaccine.

The CDR3 nucleotides read TGTGCCAGCAGTTTGATCCCGCCGGGGGGGCAGTATTTT. This encodes CASSLIPPGGQYF. The V call is TRBV12-3 or TRBV12-4, the J call TRBJ2-3; 7 bases fit TRBD2. The CDR3 runs 13 residues. J lost 11 bases, V lost 3 bases, and 8 bases had no gene match.